Only one count was recorded for the clone carrying this TCR beta chain. Its target is not known. This record belongs to a study of cytomegalovirus exposure and HLA in healthy donors. Regarding the study as a whole: The study listed some 160 cytomegalovirus-associated TCR beta chains. Under in vitro conditions, three CMV-associated chains were confirmed as specific for CMV antigens.

This table comes from immunoSEQ multiplex PCR, and its TCRdb copy is limited to in-frame clones, with some not included. Seen here are 50,000 to 65,000 clones, roughly 94% observed once, and the top ten hold about 6.5%. This CDR3 region has 15 residues. The V gene's germline CDR1 is ENHRY and CDR2 SYGVKD. Trimming stripped 2 bases from V and 3 bases from J, with 13 bases between. The material sequenced was PBMCs. The clonotype comes from a woman aged 18 to 35 in good health and CMV-seropositive. V and J are TRBV10-3 and TRBJ1-2; D perhaps matches TRBD1 (5 bases). CDR3 protein: CAISEGQGRDYGYTF. Here the CDR3 DNA reads TGTGCCATCAGTGAGGGGCAGGGCCGGGACTATGGCTACACCTTC.